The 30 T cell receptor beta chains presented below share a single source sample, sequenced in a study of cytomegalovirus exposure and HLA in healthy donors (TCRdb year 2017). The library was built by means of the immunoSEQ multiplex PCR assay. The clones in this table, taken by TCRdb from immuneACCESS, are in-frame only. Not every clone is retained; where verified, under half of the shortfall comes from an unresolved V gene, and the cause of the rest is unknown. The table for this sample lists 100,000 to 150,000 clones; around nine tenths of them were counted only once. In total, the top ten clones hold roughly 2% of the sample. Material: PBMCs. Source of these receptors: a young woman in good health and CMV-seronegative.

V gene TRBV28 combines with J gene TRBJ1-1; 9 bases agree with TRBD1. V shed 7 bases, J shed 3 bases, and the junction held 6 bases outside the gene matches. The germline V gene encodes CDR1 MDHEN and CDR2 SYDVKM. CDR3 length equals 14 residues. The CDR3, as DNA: TGTGCCAGCACCCTACAGGGGGCATACACTGAAGCTTTCTTT. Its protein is CASTLQGAYTEAFF.

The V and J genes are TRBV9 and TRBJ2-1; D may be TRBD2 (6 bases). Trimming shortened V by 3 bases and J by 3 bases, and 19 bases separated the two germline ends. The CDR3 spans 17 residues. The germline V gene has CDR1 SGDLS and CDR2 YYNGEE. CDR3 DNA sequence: TGTGCCAGCAGCGCCTCTACGAGGGGAGGCCGCTACAATGAGCAGTTCTTC. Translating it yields CASSASTRGGRYNEQFF.

CDR3 in DNA: TGCGCCAGGGACGGACTAGCGGGTCATGGTGATACGCAGTATTTT. This sequence encodes CARDGLAGHGDTQYF. The chain recombines TRBV4-1 with TRBJ2-3, with TRBD2 matching 11 bases. This CDR3 is 15 amino acids long. CDR1 is MGHRA, CDR2 YSYEKL, per germline. Trimming at V came to 9 bases and at J to 6 bases, leaving 11 bases not matched to a gene.

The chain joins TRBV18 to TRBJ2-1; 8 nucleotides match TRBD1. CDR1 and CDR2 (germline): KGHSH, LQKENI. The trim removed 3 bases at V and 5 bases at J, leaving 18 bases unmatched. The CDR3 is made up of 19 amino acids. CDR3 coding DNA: TGTGCCAGCTCACCTAACCGACAAAGAAGACAGGGGAGTCACAATGAGCAGTTCTTC. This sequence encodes CASSPNRQRRQGSHNEQFF.

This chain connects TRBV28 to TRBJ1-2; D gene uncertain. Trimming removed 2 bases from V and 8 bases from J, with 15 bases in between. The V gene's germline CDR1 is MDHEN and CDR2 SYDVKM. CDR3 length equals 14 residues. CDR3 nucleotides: TGTGCCAGCAGTTTAGAACAGCCAAGGAGGGGCTACACCTTC. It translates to CASSLEQPRRGYTF.

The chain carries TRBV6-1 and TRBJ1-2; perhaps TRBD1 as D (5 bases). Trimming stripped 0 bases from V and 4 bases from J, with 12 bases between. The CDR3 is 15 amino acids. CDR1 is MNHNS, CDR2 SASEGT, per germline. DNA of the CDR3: TGTGCCAGCAGTGAAGCCGCGGGGGTCGGCTATGGCTACACCTTC. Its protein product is CASSEAAGVGYGYTF.

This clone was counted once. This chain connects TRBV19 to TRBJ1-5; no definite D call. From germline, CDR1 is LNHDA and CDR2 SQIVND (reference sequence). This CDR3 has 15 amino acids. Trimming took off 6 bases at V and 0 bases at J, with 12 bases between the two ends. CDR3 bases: TGTGCCAGTAGGTTCGGGATTAATAGCAATCAGCCCCAGCATTTT. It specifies CASRFGINSNQPQHF.

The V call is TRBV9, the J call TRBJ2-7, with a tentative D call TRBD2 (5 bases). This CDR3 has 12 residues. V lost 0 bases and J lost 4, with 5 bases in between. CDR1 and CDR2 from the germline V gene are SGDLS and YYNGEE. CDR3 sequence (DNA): TGTGCCAGCAGCGTAGCGGGATACGAGCAGTACTTC. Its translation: CASSVAGYEQYF.

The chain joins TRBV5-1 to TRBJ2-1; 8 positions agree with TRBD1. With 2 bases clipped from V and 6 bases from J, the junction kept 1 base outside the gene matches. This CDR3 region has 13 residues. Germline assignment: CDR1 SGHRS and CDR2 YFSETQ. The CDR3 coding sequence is TGCGCCAGCAGCTTCGGGACAGGCAATGAGCAGTTCTTC. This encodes CASSFGTGNEQFF.

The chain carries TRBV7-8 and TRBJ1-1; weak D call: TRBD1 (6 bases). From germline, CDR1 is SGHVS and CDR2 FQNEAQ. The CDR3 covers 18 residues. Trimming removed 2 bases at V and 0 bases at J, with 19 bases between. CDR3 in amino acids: CASSLLASQGRMNTEAFF. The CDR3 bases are TGTGCCAGCAGCTTACTCGCATCTCAGGGGCGCATGAACACTGAAGCTTTCTTT.

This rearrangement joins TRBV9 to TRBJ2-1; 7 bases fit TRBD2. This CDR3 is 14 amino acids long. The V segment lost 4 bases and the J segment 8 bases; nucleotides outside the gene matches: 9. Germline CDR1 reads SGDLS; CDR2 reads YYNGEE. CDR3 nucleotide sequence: TGTGCCAGCAGCCCAGAGACTAGCAACGATGAGCAGTTCTTC. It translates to CASSPETSNDEQFF. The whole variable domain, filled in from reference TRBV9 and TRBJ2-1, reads DSGVTQTPKHLITATGQRVTLRCSPRSGDLSVYWYQQSLDQGLQFLIQYYNGEERAKGNILERFSAQQFPDLHSELNLSSLELGDSALYFCASSPETSNDEQFFGPGTRLTVL.

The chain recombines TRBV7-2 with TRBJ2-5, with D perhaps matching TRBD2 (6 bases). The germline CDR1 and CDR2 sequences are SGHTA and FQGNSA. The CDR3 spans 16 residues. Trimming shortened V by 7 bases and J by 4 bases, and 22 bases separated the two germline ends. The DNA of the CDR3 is TGTGCCAGCATTCTAGCGCCGGGCCCCGATGGAGAGACCCAGTACTTC. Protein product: CASILAPGPDGETQYF.

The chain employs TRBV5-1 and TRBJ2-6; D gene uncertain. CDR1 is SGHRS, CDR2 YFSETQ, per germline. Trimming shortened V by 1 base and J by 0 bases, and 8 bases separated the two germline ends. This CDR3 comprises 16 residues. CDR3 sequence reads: CASSLNSGSGANVLTF. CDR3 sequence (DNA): TGCGCCAGCAGCTTGAATTCAGGCTCTGGGGCCAACGTCCTGACTTTC.

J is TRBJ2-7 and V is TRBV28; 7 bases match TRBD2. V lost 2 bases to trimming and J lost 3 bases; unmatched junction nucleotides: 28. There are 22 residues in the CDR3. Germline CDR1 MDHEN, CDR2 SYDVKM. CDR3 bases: TGTGCCAGCAGTTTACCCCTGCGGGAGTGGCTGGGCATGACATTGGGGAACTACGAGCAGTACTTC. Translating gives CASSLPLREWLGMTLGNYEQYF.

In nucleotides, the CDR3 is TGTGCCACCAGCCCGCGTGGGGGCAGACTCCCGATGAACACTGAAGCTTTCTTT. Its translation: CATSPRGGRLPMNTEAFF. The rearrangement uses TRBV15 and TRBJ1-1, with D possibly being TRBD1 (6 bases). The CDR3 has 18 amino acids. Trimming shortened V by 5 bases and J by 0 bases, and 22 bases separated the two germline ends. The germline V gene has CDR1 LNHNV and CDR2 YYDKDF (reference sequence).

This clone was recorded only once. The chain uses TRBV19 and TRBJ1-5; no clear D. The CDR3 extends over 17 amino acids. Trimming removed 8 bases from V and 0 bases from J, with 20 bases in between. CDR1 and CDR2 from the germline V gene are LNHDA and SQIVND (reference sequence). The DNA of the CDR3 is TGTGCCAGTGCCCCGCGCGGGAGCCGAAATAGCAATCAGCCCCAGCATTTT. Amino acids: CASAPRGSRNSNQPQHF.

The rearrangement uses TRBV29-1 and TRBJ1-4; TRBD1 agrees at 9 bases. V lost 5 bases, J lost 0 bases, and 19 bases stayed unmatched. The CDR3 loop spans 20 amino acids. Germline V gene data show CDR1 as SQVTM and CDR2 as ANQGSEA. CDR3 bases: TGCAGCGTTTGTGGGGACAGGGACCAAGTTCCCCCTGCAACTAATGAAAAACTGTTTTTT. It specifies CSVCGDRDQVPPATNEKLFF.

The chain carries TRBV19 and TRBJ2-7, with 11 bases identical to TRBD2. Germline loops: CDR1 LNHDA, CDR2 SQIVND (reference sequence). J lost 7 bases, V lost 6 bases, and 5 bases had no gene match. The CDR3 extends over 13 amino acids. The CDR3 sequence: CASRRSSGGEQYF. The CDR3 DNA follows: TGTGCCAGTAGGAGATCTAGCGGGGGGGAGCAGTACTTC.

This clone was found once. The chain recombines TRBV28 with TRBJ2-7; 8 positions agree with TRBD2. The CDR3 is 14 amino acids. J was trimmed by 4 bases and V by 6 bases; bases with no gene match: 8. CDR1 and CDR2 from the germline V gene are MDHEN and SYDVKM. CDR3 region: CASSPPGGGYEQYF. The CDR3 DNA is TGTGCCAGCAGCCCGCCCGGGGGGGGTTACGAGCAGTACTTC.

The CDR3 sequence is CASSLRRTGYNQPQHF. The CDR3 region has the DNA TGTGCCAGTAGTCTGCGACGGACAGGGTATAATCAGCCCCAGCATTTT. The rearrangement joins TRBV19 to TRBJ1-5; 8 bases are a match to TRBD1. J was trimmed by 4 bases and V by 5 bases; bases with no gene match: 10. The CDR3 has 16 amino acids. Germline assignment: CDR1 LNHDA and CDR2 SQIVND (reference sequence).

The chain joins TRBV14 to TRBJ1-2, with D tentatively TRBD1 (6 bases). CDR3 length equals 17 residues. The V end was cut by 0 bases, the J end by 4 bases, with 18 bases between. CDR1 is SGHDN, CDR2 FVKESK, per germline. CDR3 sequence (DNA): TGTGCCAGCAGCCAAGATATCAGTGCCGGGACACCCTATGGCTACACCTTC. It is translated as CASSQDISAGTPYGYTF.

This chain's CDR3 is CAWGRDRRSYEQYF. The CDR3 DNA follows: TGTGCCTGGGGGCGGGACAGGCGATCCTACGAGCAGTACTTC. The chain couples TRBV30 to TRBJ2-7, with 8 positions matching TRBD1. CDR1 and CDR2 (germline): GTSNPN, SVGIG (reference sequence). J lost 1 base, V lost 5 bases, and 7 bases had no gene match. CDR3 size: 14 residues.

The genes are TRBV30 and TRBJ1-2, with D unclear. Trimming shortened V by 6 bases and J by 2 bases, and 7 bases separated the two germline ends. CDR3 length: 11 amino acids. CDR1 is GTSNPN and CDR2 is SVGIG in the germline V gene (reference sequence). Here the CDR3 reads CACAPNYGYTF. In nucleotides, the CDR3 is TGTGCCTGTGCGCCAAACTATGGCTACACCTTC.

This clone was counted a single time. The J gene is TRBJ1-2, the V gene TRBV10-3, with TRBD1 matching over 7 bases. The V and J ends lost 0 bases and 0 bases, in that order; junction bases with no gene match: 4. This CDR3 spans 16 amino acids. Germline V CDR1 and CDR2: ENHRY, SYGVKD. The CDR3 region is CAISESAGGANYGYTF. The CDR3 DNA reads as TGTGCCATCAGTGAGTCGGCAGGGGGAGCTAACTATGGCTACACCTTC.

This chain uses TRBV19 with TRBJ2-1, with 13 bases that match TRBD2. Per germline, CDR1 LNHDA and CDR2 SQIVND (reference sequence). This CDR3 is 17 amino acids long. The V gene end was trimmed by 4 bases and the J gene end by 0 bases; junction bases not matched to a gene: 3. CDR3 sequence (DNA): TGTGCCAGTAGTAGGGGACTAGCGGGGAGCTCCTACAATGAGCAGTTCTTC. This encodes CASSRGLAGSSYNEQFF. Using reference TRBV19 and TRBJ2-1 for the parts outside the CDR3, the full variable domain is DGGITQSPKYLFRKEGQNVTLSCEQNLNHDAMYWYRQDPGQGLRLIYYSQIVNDFQKGDIAEGYSVSREKKESFPLTVTSAQKNPTAFYLCASSRGLAGSSYNEQFFGPGTRLTVL.

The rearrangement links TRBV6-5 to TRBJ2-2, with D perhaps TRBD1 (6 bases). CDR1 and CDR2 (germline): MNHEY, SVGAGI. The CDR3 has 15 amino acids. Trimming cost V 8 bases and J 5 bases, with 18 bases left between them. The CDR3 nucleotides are TGTGCCAGCCGACGACTGGGACAAGGGACCGGGGAGCTGTTTTTT. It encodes CASRRLGQGTGELFF.

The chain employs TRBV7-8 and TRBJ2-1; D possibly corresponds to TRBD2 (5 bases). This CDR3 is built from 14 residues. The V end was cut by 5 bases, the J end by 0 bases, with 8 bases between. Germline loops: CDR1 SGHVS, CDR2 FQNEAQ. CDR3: CASSPEGSYNEQFF. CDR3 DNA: TGTGCCAGCAGCCCTGAGGGCTCCTACAATGAGCAGTTCTTC.

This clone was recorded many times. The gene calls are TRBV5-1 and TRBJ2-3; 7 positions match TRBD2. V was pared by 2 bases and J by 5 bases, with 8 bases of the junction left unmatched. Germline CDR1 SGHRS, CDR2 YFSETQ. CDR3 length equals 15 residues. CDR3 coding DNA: TGCGCCAGCAGCTTTAGCGGGCCGCCCGTAGATACGCAGTATTTT. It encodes CASSFSGPPVDTQYF.

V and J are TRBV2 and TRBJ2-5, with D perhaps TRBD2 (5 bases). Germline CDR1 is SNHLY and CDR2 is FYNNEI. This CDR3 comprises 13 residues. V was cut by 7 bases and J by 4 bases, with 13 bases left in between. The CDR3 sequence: CASIRSEGETQYF. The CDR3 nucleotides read TGTGCCAGCATCCGTAGCGAGGGAGAGACCCAGTACTTC.

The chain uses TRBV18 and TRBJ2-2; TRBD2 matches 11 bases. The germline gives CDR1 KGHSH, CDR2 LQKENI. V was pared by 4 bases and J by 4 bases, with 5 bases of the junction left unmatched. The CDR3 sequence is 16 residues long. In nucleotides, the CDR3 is TGTGCCAGCTCACTCACTAGCGGGAGATCCACCGGGGAGCTGTTTTTT. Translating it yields CASSLTSGRSTGELFF.